The subject of this entry is one TCR beta chain. The count of this clone is one. Its antigen remains undetermined. Base qualities are missing; no much larger clone stands one base away. The collaborating institutions used their own protocols to collect whole blood in K2EDTA tubes. For TCRbeta analysis, collaborator samples were shipped as frozen whole blood, as isolated PBMCs, or as DNA extracted from either sample type. TCRbeta CDR3 regions were amplified from genomic DNA by means of the immunoSEQ Assay, a bias-controlled multiplex PCR. Per the source publication's procedure: The number of nucleated cells in each sample was estimated from the amplification of reference gene primers within the assay. Sequence reads were collapsed and filtered to measure the absolute abundance of every unique TCRbeta CDR3 rearrangement. For each sample, productive Simpson clonality was calculated as the square root of Simpson's diversity index across productive rearrangements. TCRdb provides this immuneACCESS table in a form limited to in-frame rearrangements. Some clones are lacking; in checked studies, under half of them reflect an unresolved V gene, and why the rest are absent is not known. V and J calls and clone size follow that table, whereas D and trimming were derived from the DNA. The sample has around 160,000 clones on record, 86% of them singletons. Roughly 8% of the sample is in the top ten clones.

This sample is part of a study of blood T cell repertoires in COVID-19 (dated by TCRdb to 2019 to 2021). Notes on the research overall: Samples covering the acute and convalescent phases of COVID-19 were provided by collaborators in the United States, Italy and Spain. The prospective study material was composed of cDNA or gDNA derived from T cells, B-cell-depleted T cells, or PBMCs. Subjects who had been exposed to COVID-19, were actively infected with it, or had recovered from it provided the deeply sampled blood TCRbeta repertoires that made up the dataset. The repertoires were made available in a free public database intended to serve as a resource for research on the immune response to SARS-CoV-2. The samples were drawn from two sources: the first 160 participants of the ongoing ImmuneRACE study, and some 1,300 subjects contributed by 6 global collaborators. Sample metadata almost always included a de-identified subject ID, COVID-19 status, age in years and sex. Where available, HLA class I and class II types were obtained from metadata supplied by the sample provider rather than from assay-based typing.

The germline V gene provides CDR1 MDHEN and CDR2 SYDVKM. Reading from cysteine to phenylalanine, the CDR3 counts 14 amino acids. Left in the record is the CDR3 DNA by itself, 42 bases read in frame from the first base. From V the trimming removes 3 bases and from J it removes 8 bases, while the gene matches leave 5 bases of the junction unaccounted for. Summary of the overall study and its limitations: Clinical and demographic metadata were provided uncurated, with the amount varying by source and participant.

This receptor was taken from a man aged 55 to 70 with acute or convalescent COVID-19. The V and J segments used are TRBV28 and TRBJ1-4; TRBD1 matches 8 bases in the middle. Input material: peripheral blood. For the CDR3, the sequence is CASSFAGGDEKLFF. In nucleotides, the sequence is TGTGCCAGCAGTTTCGCAGGGGGCGACGAAAAACTGTTTTTT.